Presented here are 3 T cell receptor beta chains from one specimen sequenced in a study of blood T cell repertoires in COVID-19. Sequencing was performed with immunoSEQ multiplex PCR; in TCRdb, only in-frame clones are kept and a portion is missing. This sample carries roughly 100,000 clones, roughly 85% of them seen once, and the ten largest clones take approximately 15%. The material sequenced was peripheral blood. All receptors come from a woman of 80 years or more with acute or convalescent COVID-19.

The chain has TRBV5-6 and TRBJ2-2, with D possibly matching TRBD1 (6 bases). The germline V and J ends were trimmed by 4 bases and 0 bases, with 13 bases remaining between them. CDR1 and CDR2 from the germline V gene are SGHDT and YYEEEE. The CDR3 is 16 amino acids. As DNA, the CDR3 is TGTGCCAGCAGCCTGATCTGGACAGCGAACACCGGGGAGCTGTTTTTT. This gives the protein CASSLIWTANTGELFF. The complete variable domain, with remaining parts taken from reference TRBV5-6 and TRBJ2-2, reads DAGVTQSPTHLIKTRGQQVTLRCSPKSGHDTVSWYQQALGQGPQFIFQYYEEEERQRGNFPDRFSGHQFPNYSSELNVNALLLGDSALYLCASSLIWTANTGELFFGEGSRLTVL.

This chain connects TRBV5-1 to TRBJ1-2; a weak D match, TRBD1 (6 bases). The CDR3 totals 14 residues. V lost 0 bases, J lost 6 bases, and 12 bases lay in between. Germline values: CDR1 SGHRS, CDR2 YFSETQ. The CDR3 DNA follows: TGCGCCAGCAGCTTGGCCGAACAGGGAGATGGCTACACCTTC. It specifies CASSLAEQGDGYTF. The entire variable domain, with the rest obtained from reference TRBV5-1 and TRBJ1-2, is as follows: KAGVTQTPRYLIKTRGQQVTLSCSPISGHRSVSWYQQTPGQGLQFLFEYFSETQRNKGNFPGRFSGRQFSNSRSEMNVSTLELGDSALYLCASSLAEQGDGYTFGSGTRLTVV.

The V gene is TRBV5-1, the J gene TRBJ2-2; D is undetermined. The CDR3 has 15 amino acids. Germline assignment: CDR1 SGHRS and CDR2 YFSETQ. Trimming removed 0 bases from V and 1 base from J, with 7 bases in between. For the CDR3, the DNA is TGCGCCAGCAGCTTGGCTGAGTTGAACACCGGGGAGCTGTTTTTT. It specifies CASSLAELNTGELFF.